The clone carrying this T cell receptor beta chain was detected only once. The antigen is not known. Included in the TCR beta cDNA libraries were unique molecular identifiers. Some 500,000 cDNA molecules were recovered from an input of 1 to 10 million T cells. TCRdb reprocessed the PCR reads via MiXCR and lists one record per CDR3 protein. The sample yields approximately 360,000 distinct CDR3 sequences, roughly 38% seen once. This specimen belongs to a study of post-analysis software for immune sequencing data. About the study: Relapsing-remitting, secondary progressive and progressive-relapsing multiple sclerosis were all included among the disease courses. Study-level results: Controls had significantly higher normalized Chao1 diversity than multiple sclerosis patients.

The clonotype originates from a girl aged 10-17 years with multiple sclerosis. Input material: blood.

CDR3 nucleotide sequence: TGCGCCAGCAGCCAAGATGACCTAGAGCAGTTCTTC. Protein sequence: CASSQDDLEQFF. The V call is TRBV4-1, the J call TRBJ2-1, with unresolved D. This CDR3 spans 12 amino acids. Germline V CDR1 and CDR2: MGHRA, YSYEKL. Trimming cost V 0 bases and J 10 bases, with 7 bases left between them.